The 21 T cell receptor beta chains reported below all come from one sample, sequenced in a study of blood T cell repertoires in COVID-19. TCRdb's copy holds only in-frame clones and misses some; the assay was immunoSEQ multiplex PCR. The table has 200,000 to 250,000 clones, 70% to 85% seen once; the top ten hold approximately 8%. Sequences were obtained from peripheral blood. The source of these receptors is a woman of 80 years or more with COVID-19, enrolled during active disease.

V and J are TRBV5-1 and TRBJ2-5; TRBD1 matches 8 bases. Germline trimming cut 1 base from V and 4 bases from J; bases unmatched to any gene: 3. CDR1 is SGHRS, CDR2 YFSETQ, per germline. The CDR3 is 14 amino acids. Here the CDR3 reads CASSLIRGPETQYF. For the CDR3, the DNA is TGCGCCAGCAGCTTGATCAGGGGGCCAGAGACCCAGTACTTC. The full variable domain, its missing parts supplied by reference TRBV5-1 and TRBJ2-5, is KAGVTQTPRYLIKTRGQQVTLSCSPISGHRSVSWYQQTPGQGLQFLFEYFSETQRNKGNFPGRFSGRQFSNSRSEMNVSTLELGDSALYLCASSLIRGPETQYFGPGTRLLVL.

The V gene is TRBV6-1, the J gene TRBJ2-1; TRBD1 matches at 7 bases. V dropped 2 bases and J dropped 8; count of bases not matched to a gene: 0. Germline CDR1 reads MNHNS; CDR2 reads SASEGT. This CDR3 has 12 amino acids. The CDR3 DNA reads TGTGCCAGCAGTGAACAGGGGGATGAGCAGTTCTTC. Amino acids: CASSEQGDEQFF.

This clone was counted once. V usage is TRBV5-1 and J usage is TRBJ2-7, with D possibly TRBD2 on 6 matching bases. The CDR3 has 13 residues. The V gene lost 4 bases and the J gene lost 3 bases, with 11 bases spanning the gap. Germline assignment: CDR1 SGHRS and CDR2 YFSETQ. The CDR3 spells CASSVSGNYEQYF. In nucleotides, the CDR3 is TGCGCCAGCAGCGTTAGCGGAAACTACGAGCAGTACTTC.

The V and J genes are TRBV5-1 and TRBJ1-4, with 7 bases fitting TRBD1. CDR1 SGHRS and CDR2 YFSETQ come from the germline V gene. Unmatched junction bases numbered 4, after V lost 4 bases and J lost 4 bases. CDR3 length: 14 residues. CDR3 sequence reads: CASSIRDSNEKLFF. The CDR3 coding sequence is TGCGCCAGCAGCATCCGGGACAGTAATGAAAAACTGTTTTTT.

The chain combines TRBV7-3 with TRBJ1-1; the D gene is possibly TRBD1 (5 bases). CDR3 length: 14 residues. Germline CDR1 is SGHTA and CDR2 is FQGTGA. The V gene lost 6 bases and the J gene lost 4 bases, with 15 bases spanning the gap. CDR3 sequence reads: CASRPQAHGTEAFF. The CDR3 DNA follows: TGTGCCAGCAGGCCACAGGCCCATGGCACTGAAGCTTTCTTT.

The rearrangement uses TRBV11-3 and TRBJ2-1; the D gene is possibly TRBD1 (5 bases). Germline assignment: CDR1 SGHNT and CDR2 YENEEA. V gave up 1 base and J gave up 7 bases, with 11 bases separating them. There are 14 residues in the CDR3. The CDR3 spells CASSLGGRVNEQFF. CDR3 nucleotide sequence: TGTGCCAGCAGCTTAGGTGGCAGGGTGAATGAGCAGTTCTTC.

The genes are TRBV4-1 and TRBJ1-1; a possible D gene is TRBD1 (6 bases). V was clipped by 4 bases and J by 4 bases, with 22 bases between them. The CDR3 consists of 17 residues. Germline CDR1 and CDR2: MGHRA and YSYEKL. This chain's CDR3 is CASSLATLQGRTTEAFF. In DNA form, the CDR3 reads TGCGCCAGCAGCCTGGCTACCTTACAGGGCAGAACCACTGAAGCTTTCTTT.

The chain links TRBV20-1 to TRBJ2-2; 9 bases fit TRBD2. The junction had 4 bases not matched to a gene; V was cut back by 3 bases and J by 11 bases. Germline CDR1 reads DFQATT; CDR2 reads SNEGSKA (reference sequence). The CDR3 has 12 amino acids. Here the CDR3 reads CSASISGSELFF. The CDR3 nucleotides are TGCAGTGCTAGTATTAGCGGGAGTGAGCTGTTTTTT.

This clone was picked up a small number of times. The rearrangement joins TRBV21-1 to TRBJ2-2; TRBD1 is taken as the D call from the table, unchecked against the DNA. TRBV21-1 is marked as a pseudogene. CDR3 size: 16 residues. The CDR3 coding sequence is TGTGCCAGCAGCAGGTGGGACAGGTCACGGGGCGGGGAGCTGTTTTTT. This translates into CASSRWDRSRGGELFF.

As for this clone: Different DNA sequences within this sample yield the same CDR3. The CDR3 reads CASSPRQDTEAFF. The DNA for the CDR3 is TGTGCCAGCTCACCGCGACAAGACACTGAAGCTTTCTTT. V gene TRBV18 combines with J gene TRBJ1-1; D is uncertain. With 3 bases removed from V and 3 bases from J, the gap between germline ends came to 8 bases. The CDR3 spans 13 residues. Germline CDR1 and CDR2: KGHSH and LQKENI.

The chain joins TRBV6-5 to TRBJ2-7; the D gene is possibly TRBD2 (5 bases). V was cut by 8 bases and J by 2 bases, with 7 bases left in between. The CDR3 runs 11 residues. Germline CDR1 reads MNHEY; CDR2 reads SVGAGI. DNA of the CDR3: TGTGCCAGCTCTAGCCCCTACGAGCAGTACTTC. Translated: CASSSPYEQYF.

Turning to this clone: This specimen includes other DNA sequences encoding the same CDR3. The chain recombines TRBV4-1 with TRBJ2-3; unclear D gene. Trimming removed 2 bases at V and 1 base at J, with 4 bases between. The germline V gene encodes CDR1 MGHRA and CDR2 YSYEKL. The CDR3 length is 13 residues. The CDR3, as DNA: TGCGCCAGCAGCCAACAGGGCACAGATACGCAGTATTTT. It is translated as CASSQQGTDTQYF.

The chain uses TRBV5-4 and TRBJ2-1; 8 bases are shared with TRBD2. The CDR3 has 16 amino acids. V gave up 0 bases and J gave up 3 bases; unmatched junction bases: 5. Germline loops: CDR1 SGHNT, CDR2 YYREEE (reference sequence). Here the CDR3 DNA reads TGTGCCAGCAGCTTGGAAGGCGGGGGGTACTACAATGAGCAGTTCTTC. It codes for CASSLEGGGYYNEQFF.

This chain connects TRBV28 to TRBJ1-3; D is possibly TRBD1 (5 bases). V gave up 6 bases and J gave up 4 bases, with 10 bases separating them. The CDR3 spans 13 residues. Germline CDR1 and CDR2: MDHEN and SYDVKM. DNA for the CDR3: TGTGCCAGCAGAGAAGGGGTAGGAAACACCATATATTTT. Protein sequence: CASREGVGNTIYF.

J is TRBJ1-1 and V is TRBV10-2; the match to TRBD1 covers 8 bases. CDR1 and CDR2 from the germline V gene are WSHSY and SAAADI. The CDR3 has 15 residues. J lost 8 bases, V lost 3 bases, and 11 bases had no gene match. CDR3 residues: CASSDWTGYMGEAFF. DNA for the CDR3: TGCGCCAGCAGTGATTGGACAGGGTATATGGGGGAAGCTTTCTTT.

The V gene is TRBV12-3 or TRBV12-4, the J gene TRBJ1-6; D is uncertain. This CDR3 is built from 13 residues. V lost 4 bases and J 7 bases, leaving 8 bases between the germline ends. Here the CDR3 DNA reads TGTGCCAGCAGTTCTCCGAGGAATTCACCCCTCCACTTT. This translates into CASSSPRNSPLHF.

The genes are TRBV5-4 and TRBJ2-3; the match to TRBD2 covers 12 bases. The V segment lost 4 bases and the J segment 0 bases; nucleotides outside the gene matches: 0. In germline, CDR1 is SGHNT, CDR2 YYREEE (reference sequence). CDR3 length: 15 amino acids. The CDR3 here is CASSGTSGSTDTQYF. The CDR3 nucleotides are TGTGCCAGCAGCGGGACTAGCGGGAGCACAGATACGCAGTATTTT.

A note on this clone: At the DNA level, this CDR3 is encoded by other sequences in the same sample as well. CDR3 DNA: TGTGCCAGCAGCGTAGAGCCTAGCGGGTCCTACGAGCAGTACTTC. Its translation: CASSVEPSGSYEQYF. The chain links TRBV9 to TRBJ2-7; 8 bases line up with TRBD2. Germline CDR1 reads SGDLS; CDR2 reads YYNGEE. This CDR3 comprises 15 residues. J lost 1 base, V lost 0 bases, and 3 bases had no gene match. Variable domain in full (rest from reference TRBV9 and TRBJ2-7): DSGVTQTPKHLITATGQRVTLRCSPRSGDLSVYWYQQSLDQGLQFLIQYYNGEERAKGNILERFSAQQFPDLHSELNLSSLELGDSALYFCASSVEPSGSYEQYFGPGTRLTVT.

Comment on this clone: A junction boundary mismatches the germline segment, possibly from a read error. The V and J genes are TRBV7-7 and TRBJ2-1; 7 bases line up with TRBD2. The CDR3 totals 16 residues. The germline V gene has CDR1 SSHAT and CDR2 FNYEAQ (reference sequence). CDR3 nucleotides: TGTGCTAGCAGCTTAATCAGCGGGACCCCGAACAATGAGCAGTTCTTC. Translated, it gives CASSLISGTPNNEQFF.

The V and J genes are TRBV7-2 and TRBJ1-5, with 7 bases that match TRBD1. The germline V gene encodes CDR1 SGHTA and CDR2 FQGNSA. The CDR3 consists of 15 residues. Trimming took 7 bases from V and 4 from J; bases not matched to a gene: 10. The CDR3 sequence: CASTRPGTANQPQHF. The CDR3 coding sequence is TGTGCCAGCACAAGACCAGGGACAGCGAATCAGCCCCAGCATTTT.

CDR3 protein: CASSLRKGEGEKLFF. The DNA for the CDR3 is TGTGCCAGCAGCTTGAGAAAGGGGGAGGGCGAAAAACTGTTTTTT. The chain uses TRBV5-4 and TRBJ1-4; a weak D match, TRBD1 (6 bases). Germline values: CDR1 SGHNT, CDR2 YYREEE (reference sequence). Trimming shortened V by 1 base and J by 8 bases, and 15 bases separated the two germline ends. The CDR3 covers 15 residues. The entire variable domain, with the rest obtained from reference TRBV5-4 and TRBJ1-4, is as follows: ETGVTQSPTHLIKTRGQQVTLRCSSQSGHNTVSWYQQALGQGPQFIFQYYREEENGRGNFPPRFSGLQFPNYSSELNVNALELDDSALYLCASSLRKGEGEKLFFGSGTQLSVL.